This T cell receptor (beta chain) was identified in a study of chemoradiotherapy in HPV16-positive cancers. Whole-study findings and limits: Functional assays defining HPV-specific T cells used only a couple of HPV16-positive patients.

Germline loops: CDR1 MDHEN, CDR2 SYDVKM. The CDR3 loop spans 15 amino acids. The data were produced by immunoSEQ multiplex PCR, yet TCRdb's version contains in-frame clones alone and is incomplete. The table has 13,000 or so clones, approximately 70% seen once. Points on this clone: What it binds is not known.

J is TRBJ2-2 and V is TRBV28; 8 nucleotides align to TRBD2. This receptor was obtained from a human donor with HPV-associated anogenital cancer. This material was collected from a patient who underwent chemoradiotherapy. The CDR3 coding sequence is TGTGCAGAATCCGGGGGGGGGCTGAACACCGGGGAGCTGTTTTTT. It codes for CAESGGGLNTGELFF.